This is a list of T cell receptor beta chains from one sample in a study of T-cell memory formation after mild COVID-19. TCRdb re-called the 5' RACE reads through MiXCR, storing one row per CDR3 protein. The data show around 400,000 distinct CDR3 sequences, 20% to 25% seen once. The sample was PBMCs or a T cell subset sorted from them (not recorded which). Receptors originate from an adult woman who had mild COVID-19 (a few samples of this study predate the infection). Cell type and time point are not known. CDR3s include the opening cysteine and the closing phenylalanine or tryptophan. A D gene is named only where the DNA matches it firmly. Size values are once, few and many counts, or a class for expanded clones, and some rows have none.

>TRBV29-1|-|TRBJ2-3|12|-
CSYSASTDTQYF
TGCAGCTACAGCGCTAGCACAGATACGCAGTATTTT
>TRBV3-1|TRBD2|TRBJ2-7|16|few
CASSPPAGGGPGEQYF
TGTGCCAGCAGCCCCCCAGCGGGCGGGGGGCCGGGGGAGCAGTACTTC
>TRBV5-1|-|TRBJ1-2|17|-
CASSQEVPRWQGYGYTF
TGCGCCAGCAGCCAGGAGGTCCCTCGGTGGCAGGGCTATGGCTACACCTTC
>TRBV11-3|TRBD1|TRBJ1-1|13|-
CASSLGGQKKAFF
TGTGCCAGCAGCTTAGGGGGACAGAAAAAAGCTTTCTTT
>TRBV7-9|TRBD2|TRBJ2-1|16|many
CASSGFLAGVYNEQFF
TGTGCCAGCAGCGGTTTCCTAGCGGGAGTCTACAATGAGCAGTTCTTC
>TRBV5-1|-|TRBJ2-7|16|few
CASSLSRQGLSYEQYF
TGCGCCAGCAGCTTGTCAAGACAGGGACTTTCCTACGAGCAGTACTTC
>TRBV20-1|-|TRBJ2-3|15|-
CSAWNRDTGTDTQYF
TGCAGTGCTTGGAACCGGGACACAGGCACAGATACGCAGTATTTT
>TRBV20-1|-|TRBJ2-7|14|-
CSATGAAGRYEQYF
TGCAGTGCTACCGGGGCAGCTGGCCGCTACGAGCAGTACTTC
>TRBV18|-|TRBJ2-5|14|few
CASSPSRTQETQYF
TGTGCCAGCTCACCCAGTCGAACCCAAGAGACCCAGTACTTC
>TRBV6-6|-|TRBJ1-2|15|few
CASTPSRGSGYGYTF
TGTGCCAGCACCCCGTCCCGGGGATCGGGATATGGCTACACCTTC
>TRBV10-3|-|TRBJ2-3|12|few
CAIMGDADTQYF
TGTGCCATCATGGGAGATGCAGATACGCAGTATTTT
>TRBV5-6|-|TRBJ1-4|16|few
CASSSESAEPSEKLFF
TGTGCCAGCAGCTCGGAGTCGGCAGAGCCAAGTGAAAAACTGTTTTTT
>TRBV24-1|TRBD1|TRBJ2-5|13|few
CATRPGQQETQYF
TGTGCCACCCGACCGGGACAGCAAGAGACCCAGTACTTC
>TRBV18|-|TRBJ2-7|15|-
CASSPPTRSSYEQYF
TGTGCCAGCTCACCACCGACGCGGTCCTCCTACGAGCAGTACTTC
>TRBV9|-|TRBJ2-1|15|many
CASSVGSVIYNEQFF
TGTGCCAGCAGCGTAGGCTCGGTGATTTACAATGAGCAGTTCTTC
>TRBV14|-|TRBJ2-6|15|-
CASSQELTGANVLTF
TGTGCCAGCAGCCAAGAGTTAACTGGGGCCAACGTCCTGACTTTC
>TRBV7-9|TRBD1|TRBJ2-7|15|-
CASSFDRGASYEQYF
TGTGCCAGCAGCTTCGACAGGGGCGCGTCCTACGAGCAGTACTTC
>TRBV7-9|-|TRBJ2-7|12|-
CASSSASAEQYF
TGTGCCAGCAGCTCGGCCTCGGCCGAGCAGTACTTC
>TRBV4-2|-|TRBJ2-7|13|-
CASSRGLFHEQYF
TGTGCCAGCAGCCGCGGACTATTTCACGAGCAGTACTTC
>TRBV12-3/TRBV12-4|-|TRBJ2-3|16|-
CASISPGGPSTDTQYF
TGTGCCAGCATTTCACCGGGGGGCCCGAGCACAGATACGCAGTATTTT
>TRBV7-9|-|TRBJ1-1|15|-
CASSLFLGQNTEAFF
TGTGCCAGCAGCCTCTTTCTGGGGCAGAACACTGAAGCTTTCTTT
>TRBV7-2|TRBD1|TRBJ2-3|17|many
CASSFPQGAVRADTQYF
TGTGCCAGCAGCTTCCCCCAGGGGGCGGTGAGGGCAGATACGCAGTATTTT
>TRBV29-1|-|TRBJ2-5|15|-
CSVHLEGQIQETQYF
TGCAGCGTCCACCTAGAAGGACAGATCCAAGAGACCCAGTACTTC
>TRBV6-7|-|TRBJ1-1|15|-
CASSYLRGADTEAFF
TGTGCCAGCAGTTACCTCCGGGGTGCGGACACTGAAGCTTTCTTT
>TRBV7-9|-|TRBJ2-2|13|many
CASSLWDTGELFF
TGTGCCAGCAGCTTATGGGACACCGGGGAGCTGTTTTTT
>TRBV18|-|TRBJ2-3|11|many
CASSPTDTQYF
TGTGCCAGCAGCCCCACAGATACGCAGTATTTT
>TRBV9|TRBD2|TRBJ2-5|15|many
CASSGGTIPGETQYF
TGTGCCAGCAGCGGAGGGACTATCCCGGGGGAGACCCAGTACTTC
>TRBV24-1|-|TRBJ1-5|16|-
CATSDGGRGVNQPQHF
TGTGCCACCAGTGACGGGGGCCGTGGGGTCAATCAGCCCCAGCATTTT
>TRBV11-2|-|TRBJ1-4|17|few
CASSSLKVQSSNEKLFF
TGTGCCAGCAGCTCCTTAAAGGTTCAGTCGAGTAATGAAAAACTGTTTTTT
>TRBV12-3/TRBV12-4|TRBD1|TRBJ2-5|16|few
CASSSPNDRVQETQYF
TGTGCCAGCAGCTCCCCCAACGACAGGGTGCAAGAGACCCAGTACTTC
>TRBV4-3|-|TRBJ1-2|15|-
CASSQDWTAPLGYTF
TGCGCCAGCAGCCAAGATTGGACCGCTCCGCTTGGCTACACCTTC
>TRBV7-2|-|TRBJ1-2|12|-
CASSFRPTGCTF
TGTGCCAGCAGCTTTAGGCCCACTGGGTGCACCTTC
>TRBV7-2|-|TRBJ1-2|12|-
CASSLDGRGYTF
TGTGCCAGCAGCTTAGATGGCAGGGGCTACACCTTC
>TRBV11-3|TRBD2|TRBJ2-3|17|few
CASSLPGLAGGPDTQYF
TGTGCCAGCAGCCTCCCGGGACTAGCGGGGGGGCCGGATACGCAGTATTTT
>TRBV12-3/TRBV12-4|-|TRBJ2-1|13|-
CASSGDSENEQFF
TGTGCCAGCAGTGGAGACAGCGAGAATGAGCAGTTCTTC
>TRBV10-3|TRBD1|TRBJ1-2|13|-
CAISEGDRGGYTF
TGTGCCATCAGTGAAGGGGACAGGGGGGGCTACACCTTC
>TRBV7-9|-|TRBJ1-2|11|few
CASSIAYGYTF
TGTGCCAGCAGCATCGCCTATGGCTACACCTTC
>TRBV6-6|-|TRBJ2-7|12|-
CASSPHVYEQYF
TGTGCCAGCAGTCCCCACGTCTACGAGCAGTACTTC
>TRBV24-1|-|TRBJ1-1|15|-
CATSEGGGVLAEAFF
TGTGCCACCAGTGAAGGAGGGGGGGTCTTGGCTGAAGCTTTCTTT
>TRBV3-1|-|TRBJ1-3|15|once
CASSRLGTTGNTIYF
TGTGCCAGCAGCCGCCTCGGGACGACTGGAAACACCATATATTTT